These T cell receptor beta chains were read from a single sample in a study of T cell therapy after organ transplantation. Clones were sequenced by immunoSEQ multiplex PCR, and TCRdb holds only the in-frame ones, with some missing. The profile covers over 45,000 clones, with about 94% appearing a single time and over 3% taken by the ten largest. No antigen is known for these receptors. Source: CD8+ T cells from blood, taken before autologous CMV-specific T cell therapy. These receptors all stem from a human patient who had received a solid organ transplant and had CMV disease. The CDR3 runs from the conserved cysteine through the conserved F or W. The order of the fields is clone size, V gene, J gene, D gene, CDR3 protein, CDR3 DNA. The D gene is left open where the match is weak. Clone size is shown for a subset of rows, as once, few, many or a class of expanded clone.

-,TRBV20-1,TRBJ2-7,-,CSAKFGYEQYF,TGCAGTGCTAAATTTGGCTACGAGCAGTACTTC
-,TRBV5-1,TRBJ1-3,-,CASSLGSLRDGNTIYF,TGCGCCAGCAGCTTGGGTAGTCTCAGGGATGGAAACACCATATATTTT
-,TRBV21-1,TRBJ2-3,-,CASSNNRVSTDTQYF,TGTGCCAGCAGCAATAACAGAGTTAGCACAGATACGCAGTATTTT
-,TRBV4-2,TRBJ2-6,-,CASSQDSNSGANVLTF,TGTGCCAGCAGCCAGGACAGTAACTCTGGGGCCAACGTCCTGACTTTC
few,TRBV10-1,TRBJ2-3,TRBD2,CASSEKLAGGPDTQYF,TGCGCCAGCAGTGAAAAACTAGCGGGAGGGCCAGATACGCAGTATTTT
-,TRBV6-5,TRBJ2-1,TRBD2,CASSSSGSSYNEQFF,TGTGCCAGCAGTTCTAGCGGGAGCTCCTACAATGAGCAGTTCTTC
-,TRBV13,TRBJ1-2,-,CASSAMGSYYGCTF,TGTGCCAGCAGCGCGATGGGGTCCTACTATGGCTGCACCTTC
-,TRBV7-2,TRBJ1-3,-,CASSFDRDLWSGNTIYF,TGTGCCAGCAGCTTCGATAGAGACCTCTGGTCTGGAAACACCATATATTTT
once,TRBV30,TRBJ1-5,-,CAWSVPQASNQPQHF,TGTGCCTGGAGTGTACCCCAGGCTAGCAATCAGCCCCAGCATTTT
-,TRBV5-5,TRBJ2-7,-,CASSLAQGLREQYF,TGTGCCAGCAGCTTGGCACAGGGATTGAGGGAGCAGTACTTC
once,TRBV11-2,TRBJ2-3,TRBD2,CASSLAGTSGTDTQYF,TGTGCCAGCAGCTTAGCCGGGACTAGCGGCACAGATACGCAGTATTTT
-,TRBV7-9,TRBJ2-7,-,CASSPPLREVDEQYF,TGTGCCAGCAGCCCCCCTCTCAGGGAGGTCGACGAGCAGTACTTC
-,TRBV5-1,TRBJ2-7,TRBD1,CASRVGQATSHEQYF,TGCGCCAGCAGAGTGGGACAGGCCACCTCCCACGAGCAGTACTTC
-,TRBV5-1,TRBJ1-1,-,CASSQTGGTEAFF,TGCGCCAGCAGCCAAACAGGTGGAACTGAAGCTTTCTTT
-,TRBV19,TRBJ1-1,TRBD1,CASSMRQGADTEAFF,TGTGCCAGTAGTATGAGACAGGGAGCGGACACTGAAGCTTTCTTT
-,TRBV6-5,TRBJ2-1,TRBD1,CASSPGQGPYNEQFF,TGTGCCAGCAGCCCCGGACAGGGTCCCTACAATGAGCAGTTCTTC
-,TRBV6-6,TRBJ2-1,TRBD2,CASSSGLARDINEQFF,TGTGCCAGCAGTTCCGGACTAGCGAGAGATATCAATGAGCAGTTCTTC
-,TRBV4-1,TRBJ2-7,-,CASSQEVELSEQYF,TGCGCCAGCAGCCAAGAGGTTGAGTTATCCGAGCAGTACTTC
-,TRBV27,TRBJ1-2,-,CASSSGWNGYTF,TGTGCCAGCAGTTCCGGATGGAATGGCTACACCTTC
-,TRBV10-3,TRBJ1-5,-,CAISESKLQGNQPQHF,TGTGCCATCAGTGAGTCGAAATTACAGGGCAATCAGCCCCAGCATTTT
-,TRBV6-4,TRBJ2-1,-,CASSPDFNNEQFF,TGTGCCAGCAGCCCAGATTTTAACAATGAGCAGTTCTTC
-,TRBV6-5,TRBJ1-2,-,CASSYSLGNYGYTF,TGTGCCAGCAGTTACTCCCTAGGAAACTATGGCTACACCTTC
-,TRBV9,TRBJ1-2,-,CASSGGGYTF,TGTGCCAGCAGCGGTGGCGGCTACACCTTC
-,TRBV19,TRBJ2-2,-,CASSLTPGWDTGELFF,TGTGCCAGTAGTCTCACCCCTGGGTGGGACACCGGGGAGCTGTTTTTT
-,TRBV6-6,TRBJ2-3,-,CASSYTTPITDTQYF,TGTGCCAGCAGTTATACGACCCCGATCACAGATACGCAGTATTTT
-,TRBV4-2,TRBJ2-5,TRBD1,CASSQDEGAGETQYF,TGTGCCAGCAGCCAAGATGAGGGGGCGGGAGAGACCCAGTACTTC
-,TRBV4-3,TRBJ2-7,TRBD1,CASSQGGTGNAYEQYF,TGCGCCAGCAGCCAAGGGGGGACAGGGAACGCCTACGAGCAGTACTTC
-,TRBV10-3,TRBJ1-2,TRBD1,CAINPTGGDYGYTF,TGTGCCATCAACCCGACAGGGGGGGACTATGGCTACACCTTC
-,TRBV27,TRBJ1-5,-,CASSLQGYSNQPQHF,TGTGCCAGCAGTTTACAGGGGTATAGCAATCAGCCCCAGCATTTT
-,TRBV15,TRBJ1-2,-,CATSRADPNPDGYTF,TGTGCCACCAGCAGAGCAGACCCTAATCCGGATGGCTACACCTTC
-,TRBV15,TRBJ2-7,-,CATSSTSVSSYEQYF,TGTGCCACCAGCAGCACTTCAGTCAGCTCCTACGAGCAGTACTTC
few,TRBV12-5,TRBJ2-5,TRBD2,CASGSRGAKRAGEETQYF,TGTGCTAGTGGTTCCCGCGGGGCTAAACGAGCGGGAGAAGAGACCCAGTACTTC
-,TRBV14,TRBJ2-3,-,CASSPRIPGGPTDTQYF,TGTGCCAGCAGCCCCAGGATACCGGGCGGCCCCACAGATACGCAGTATTTT
-,TRBV5-4,TRBJ2-1,-,CASSPDPDGYNEQFF,TGTGCCAGCAGCCCCGACCCGGACGGGTACAATGAGCAGTTCTTC
-,TRBV11-3,TRBJ2-5,TRBD2,CASSRGVETQYF,TGTGCAAGTTCCCGGGGGGTAGAGACCCAGTACTTC
-,TRBV30,TRBJ1-1,-,CAWSFGGGAEAFF,TGTGCCTGGAGCTTCGGGGGGGGCGCTGAAGCTTTCTTT
-,TRBV19,TRBJ2-7,-,CASSIAGGLDEQYF,TGTGCCAGTAGTATAGCCGGGGGGCTGGACGAGCAGTACTTC
-,TRBV5-4,TRBJ1-1,-,CASSLMKDQAFF,TGTGCCAGCAGCTTGATGAAGGATCAAGCTTTCTTT
-,TRBV13,TRBJ1-6,TRBD1,CASSLKGTGENSPLHF,TGTGCCAGCAGCTTAAAAGGGACAGGAGAAAATTCACCCCTCCACTTT
-,TRBV18,TRBJ2-2,-,CASSPRTKGPDTGELFF,TGTGCCAGCTCACCACGGACAAAGGGGCCGGACACCGGGGAGCTGTTTTTT
-,TRBV2,TRBJ2-7,-,CASSERRDEQYF,TGTGCCAGCAGTGAAAGGAGGGACGAGCAGTACTTC
once,TRBV7-2,TRBJ2-7,-,CASSPPGYEQYF,TGTGCCAGCAGCCCCCCCGGTTACGAGCAGTACTTC
-,TRBV10-2,TRBJ1-1,-,CASNRAGNTEAFF,TGCGCCAGCAACAGGGCCGGGAACACTGAAGCTTTCTTT
-,TRBV19,TRBJ2-1,TRBD2,CASSIEPGTSGYNEQFF,TGTGCCAGTAGTATAGAGCCCGGGACTAGCGGGTACAATGAGCAGTTCTTC
-,TRBV15,TRBJ2-5,-,CATRSELSKKETQYF,TGTGCCACCAGGTCGGAGTTGAGTAAGAAAGAGACCCAGTACTTC
-,TRBV30,TRBJ1-5,-,CAWSPWGGNQPQHF,TGTGCCTGGAGTCCTTGGGGGGGGAACCAGCCCCAGCATTTT
-,TRBV11-2,TRBJ2-3,-,CASSFSRETDTQYF,TGTGCCAGCAGCTTCTCGCGGGAAACAGATACGCAGTATTTT
-,TRBV14,TRBJ1-5,-,CASSQGTDQPQHF,TGTGCCAGCAGCCAAGGGACGGATCAGCCCCAGCATTTT